Below are 23 T cell receptor beta chains sequenced from a single sample in a study of shared clonotypes between healthy human individuals. Sequenced by immunoSEQ multiplex PCR; TCRdb stores in-frame clones only, minus some. Among roughly 2.2 million clones, about 92% were seen once, and the ten largest hold about 0.41%. The specimen sequenced was naive CD4+ T cells from PBMCs. Stated subset: CD45RA+ positively selected. These TCRs come from a young man in good health. Some clones in this sample may be carry-over from other donors' samples.

This clone was counted a single time. The rearrangement joins TRBV7-3 to TRBJ2-1, with 7 bases that match TRBD2. Trimming at V came to 2 bases and at J to 4 bases, leaving 11 bases not matched to a gene. CDR1 SGHTA and CDR2 FQGTGA come from the germline V gene. The CDR3 is made up of 17 amino acids. The CDR3 loop reads CASSLQGGVAVYNEQFF. CDR3 in DNA: TGTGCCAGCAGCTTACAGGGAGGGGTAGCAGTATACAATGAGCAGTTCTTC.

The V gene is TRBV15, the J gene TRBJ2-5; possible D gene TRBD2, 5 bases. Germline CDR1 is LNHNV and CDR2 is YYDKDF (reference sequence). This CDR3 spans 15 amino acids. V shed 1 base and J shed 3 bases, with 12 bases lying between them. The CDR3: CATSRGLGGEETQYF. CDR3 DNA sequence: TGTGCCACCAGCAGAGGGCTAGGAGGTGAAGAGACCCAGTACTTC.

The chain uses TRBV5-4 and TRBJ1-3, with D possibly TRBD1 on 5 matching bases. V shed 3 bases and J shed 1 base, with 14 bases lying between them. The CDR3 totals 16 residues. Germline assignment: CDR1 SGHNT and CDR2 YYREEE (reference sequence). The CDR3 DNA reads TGTGCCAGCAGCTCCGGGCTACCAGGGTCTGGAAACACCATATATTTT. Translation: CASSSGLPGSGNTIYF.

The chain recombines TRBV25-1 with TRBJ2-1; 13 nucleotides line up with TRBD2. V shed 3 bases and J 6 bases; nucleotides not matched to a gene: 8. In germline, CDR1 is MGHDK, CDR2 SYGVNS. The length of the CDR3 is 17 residues. CDR3 coding DNA: TGTGCCAGCAGTGACATACGACTAGCGGGAGGCCCCAATGAGCAGTTCTTC. Encoded protein: CASSDIRLAGGPNEQFF.

This chain uses TRBV11-2 with TRBJ1-2; TRBD1 is a possible D gene (6 bases). Trimming took 1 base from V and 6 from J, leaving 12 bases between them. Germline values: CDR1 SGHAT, CDR2 FQNNGV. This CDR3 contains 14 residues. CDR3 residues: CASSLGQARDGYTF. The CDR3, as DNA: TGTGCCAGCAGCTTAGGACAGGCCCGGGATGGCTACACCTTC.

V and J are TRBV5-1 and TRBJ2-2; no clear D gene. This CDR3 contains 17 residues. Germline assignment: CDR1 SGHRS and CDR2 YFSETQ. Trimming removed 3 bases from V and 1 base from J, with 16 bases in between. The CDR3: CASSSNQGSRNTGELFF. Written as DNA, the CDR3 is TGCGCCAGCAGCTCCAATCAAGGGTCCAGGAACACCGGGGAGCTGTTTTTT. Full variable domain (remainder filled in from reference TRBV5-1 and TRBJ2-2): KAGVTQTPRYLIKTRGQQVTLSCSPISGHRSVSWYQQTPGQGLQFLFEYFSETQRNKGNFPGRFSGRQFSNSRSEMNVSTLELGDSALYLCASSSNQGSRNTGELFFGEGSRLTVL.

This chain connects TRBV28 to TRBJ2-1, with TRBD1 identical over 8 bases. CDR1 is MDHEN and CDR2 is SYDVKM in the germline V gene. The CDR3 totals 17 residues. V trimming: 5 bases; J trimming: 0 bases; junction bases outside the gene matches: 9. The CDR3 coding sequence is TGTGCCAGCAGTCACGGACAGGGCCTTAGCTCCTACAATGAGCAGTTCTTC. This sequence encodes CASSHGQGLSSYNEQFF. Combining the CDR3 with reference TRBV28 and TRBJ2-1 gives the whole variable domain DVKVTQSSRYLVKRTGEKVFLECVQDMDHENMFWYRQDPGLGLRLIYFSYDVKMKEKGDIPEGYSVSREKKERFSLILESASTNQTSMYLCASSHGQGLSSYNEQFFGPGTRLTVL.

The rearrangement joins TRBV28 to TRBJ1-4; 9 positions match TRBD1. J lost 8 bases, V lost 4 bases, and 11 bases had no gene match. CDR1 and CDR2 from the germline V gene are MDHEN and SYDVKM. CDR3 length equals 16 residues. The CDR3 bases are TGTGCCAGCAGTTCCCCCCGGACAGGGGAAAGCGAAAAACTGTTTTTT. It codes for CASSSPRTGESEKLFF.

The rearrangement joins TRBV5-4 to TRBJ2-3; TRBD2 might be the D (6 bases). This CDR3 contains 13 residues. V was pared by 3 bases and J by 10 bases, with 15 bases between. The germline CDR1 and CDR2 sequences are SGHNT and YYREEE (reference sequence). The CDR3 sequence: CASSYDPEGSQYF. CDR3 bases: TGTGCCAGCAGCTACGACCCGGAGGGGTCGCAGTATTTT.

V and J are TRBV6-5 and TRBJ1-1; D unresolved. Trimming took 5 bases from V and 1 from J, leaving 14 bases between them. The germline V gene has CDR1 MNHEY and CDR2 SVGAGI. The length of the CDR3 is 15 residues. CDR3 residues: CASSRRPGQNTEAFF. The CDR3 bases are TGTGCCAGCAGTCGCCGCCCAGGCCAGAACACTGAAGCTTTCTTT.

With regard to this clone: The sample holds other DNA sequences that translate to the same CDR3. This chain joins TRBV6-5 and TRBJ1-1; TRBD1 aligns across 10 bases. The CDR3 is 14 amino acids. CDR1 and CDR2 (germline): MNHEY, SVGAGI. J was trimmed by 4 bases and V by 5 bases; bases with no gene match: 4. The CDR3 reads CASSRDRGVTEAFF. CDR3 DNA: TGTGCCAGCAGTCGGGACAGGGGAGTCACTGAAGCTTTCTTT.

The table lists this clone with a count of one. This chain links TRBV11-2 with TRBJ2-7, with D possibly matching TRBD2 (5 bases). This CDR3 spans 16 amino acids. Trimming left V 1 base short and J 6 bases short, with 19 bases between. From germline, CDR1 is SGHAT and CDR2 FQNNGV. DNA for the CDR3: TGTGCCAGCAGCTTAGTTAGTGGTTTGCCGGGGAGCGAGCAGTACTTC. It specifies CASSLVSGLPGSEQYF.

Only one count was recorded for this clone. The rearrangement uses TRBV29-1 and TRBJ2-7; D is perhaps TRBD1 or TRBD2 (6 bases each). V was shortened by 7 bases and J by 6 bases, with 16 bases between the two germline ends. The CDR3 contains 12 residues. The germline V gene encodes CDR1 SQVTM and CDR2 ANQGSEA. CDR3 amino acids: CSGNVGGGEQYF. As DNA, the CDR3 is TGCAGCGGGAACGTGGGGGGCGGCGAGCAGTACTTC.

As regards this clone: Other DNA sequences in the same sample also yield this CDR3. This chain connects TRBV28 to TRBJ2-7; no clear D gene. Trimming stripped 8 bases from V and 3 bases from J, with 5 bases between. Germline V gene lookup returns CDR1 MDHEN and CDR2 SYDVKM. The CDR3 is made up of 10 amino acids. The CDR3 nucleotides read TGTGCCAGCCGGCGCTACGAGCAGTACTTC. It specifies CASRRYEQYF.

The V call is TRBV7-2, the J call TRBJ1-3; 8 bases agree with TRBD1. CDR1 SGHTA and CDR2 FQGNSA come from the germline V gene. The CDR3 loop spans 19 amino acids. J was trimmed by 4 bases and V by 0 bases; bases with no gene match: 14. For the CDR3, the DNA is TGTGCCAGCAGCTTAGCCATACGATCAGGGGGCGCTAGAGGAAACACCATATATTTT. It yields the protein CASSLAIRSGGARGNTIYF. Together with reference TRBV7-2 and TRBJ1-3, the CDR3 gives the full variable domain: GAGVSQSPSNKVTEKGKDVELRCDPISGHTALYWYRQSLGQGLEFLIYFQGNSAPDKSGLPSDRFSAERTGGSVSTLTIQRTQQEDSAVYLCASSLAIRSGGARGNTIYFGEGSWLTVV.

In its sample, this clone was seen once. The J gene is TRBJ1-2, the V gene TRBV4-1; D may be TRBD1 (6 bases). Trimming stripped 1 base from V and 8 bases from J, with 17 bases between. The CDR3 is 15 amino acids. Germline-derived CDR1 and CDR2 are MGHRA and YSYEKL. The CDR3 DNA reads TGCGCCAGCAGCCAAGTCGGGGGGCCTGAGCGGGGCTACACCTTC. As protein: CASSQVGGPERGYTF.

V usage is TRBV28 and J usage is TRBJ2-7; 8 nucleotides agree with TRBD1. The CDR3 runs 15 residues. V shed 2 bases and J 4 bases; nucleotides not matched to a gene: 7. Looked up from germline, CDR1 is MDHEN and CDR2 is SYDVKM. The CDR3: CASSLDQGARYEQYF. In DNA form, the CDR3 reads TGTGCCAGCAGTTTAGATCAGGGGGCGAGGTACGAGCAGTACTTC.

This clone appeared once. V and J are TRBV28 and TRBJ1-3, with D perhaps matching TRBD1 (5 bases). The CDR3 totals 17 residues. Germline assignment: CDR1 MDHEN and CDR2 SYDVKM. V was pared by 5 bases and J by 4 bases, with 21 bases between. CDR3 residues: CASSHTGRKIQGNTIYF. The CDR3 DNA is TGTGCCAGCAGTCACACGGGACGGAAGATCCAAGGAAACACCATATATTTT.

J is TRBJ1-1 and V is TRBV11-3, with unresolved D. CDR1 is SGHNT and CDR2 is YENEEA in the germline V gene. The CDR3 totals 13 residues. V lost 3 bases and J lost 11, with 16 bases in between. The DNA for the CDR3 is TGTGCCAGCAGCTTGGGGTCGGGGATGGAGGCTTTCTTT. This encodes CASSLGSGMEAFF.

The gene calls are TRBV7-2 and TRBJ1-2; D is uncertain. The CDR3 totals 13 residues. Germline CDR1 reads SGHTA; CDR2 reads FQGNSA. Trimming stripped 5 bases from V and 11 bases from J, with 18 bases between. The CDR3 sequence: CASSINMDPPYTF. For the CDR3, the DNA is TGTGCCAGCAGCATTAACATGGACCCCCCGTACACCTTC.

The rearrangement uses TRBV6-1 and TRBJ1-4, with D possibly matching TRBD1 (6 bases). CDR1 and CDR2 from the germline V gene are MNHNS and SASEGT. The CDR3 length is 17 residues. With 2 bases removed from V and 2 bases from J, the gap between germline ends came to 15 bases. The DNA of the CDR3 is TGTGCCAGCAGTGAATGGGGGCCCGAGAGGACTAATGAAAAACTGTTTTTT. Its protein is CASSEWGPERTNEKLFF.

The V and J genes are TRBV6-1 and TRBJ1-3; weak D call: TRBD1 (5 bases). Deletions cut 4 bases from V and 6 bases from J, with 10 bases between. The CDR3 is made up of 13 amino acids. The germline V gene encodes CDR1 MNHNS and CDR2 SASEGT. Here the CDR3 DNA reads TGTGCCAGCAGTGTTGAACAGGCAAACACCATATATTTT. Its translation is CASSVEQANTIYF.

This clone was recorded a few times. V usage is TRBV29-1 and J usage is TRBJ1-1, with no clear D. CDR1 is SQVTM, CDR2 ANQGSEA, per germline. This CDR3 contains 10 residues. Deletions cut 6 bases from V and 6 bases from J, with 8 bases between. In nucleotides, the CDR3 is TGCAGCGTCCACATCGCTGAAGCTTTCTTT. It yields the protein CSVHIAEAFF. The whole variable domain, filled in from reference TRBV29-1 and TRBJ1-1, reads SAVISQKPSRDICQRGTSLTIQCQVDSQVTMMFWYRQQPGQSLTLIATANQGSEATYESGFVIDKFPISRPNLTFSTLTVSNMSPEDSSIYLCSVHIAEAFFGQGTRLTVV.